Listed below are T cell receptor beta chains from one sample, sequenced in a study of vaccination effects on CD4 cells after COVID-19. Sequencing was performed with immunoSEQ multiplex PCR; in TCRdb, only in-frame clones are kept and a portion is missing. The table lists almost 40,000 clones, 82% of them singletons, with 2.9% in the top ten. Antigen specificity for these receptors is unknown. Sequencing was performed on CD4+ T cells from PBMCs cultured without peptide, taken before COVID-19 vaccination. These receptors originate from a human donor who received a COVID-19 vaccine. Each CDR3 is given with its conserved first and last residue. D genes are given only for firm matches.

d_call v_call cdr3_aa
- TRBV9 CASNSGEKNTEAFF
TRBD2 TRBV7-9 CASSLRGGTGELFF
- TRBV12-5 CAYTKGISYQDGNQPQHF
TRBD1 TRBV7-7 CASSLGQAGETQYF
- TRBV18 CASSPGEGQPQHF
- TRBV19 CASTRPERGSPLHF
- TRBV18 CASSPPRGGGYGYTF
- TRBV5-1 CASSRGKGQETQYF
- TRBV19 CASSMEDLPPHTQYF
- TRBV5-1 CASRPADSSNTEAFF
TRBD1 TRBV3-1/TRBV3-2 CASRKGQGENTGELFF
- TRBV18 CASSPDRTTDTQYF
- TRBV6-6 CASSRTLPGEVNSPLHF
TRBD1 TRBV27 CAKGARQETQYF
- TRBV28 CASSLGVGEKLFF
TRBD1 TRBV5-1 CASYLGQGDYGYTF
- TRBV7-2 CASSLAPQGPDGYTF
- TRBV14 CASSQDLGQTSPLHF
- TRBV7-9 CASSLRLSGANVLTF
TRBD1 TRBV24-1 CATSDRTGSQTQYF
- TRBV3-1/TRBV3-2 CASSQLQPTGELFF
- TRBV28 CASSPRDSGTDTQYF
- TRBV21-1 CASSRMTGGRQETQYF
- TRBV3-1/TRBV3-2 CASSQERGMGKNIQYF